Below, 23 T cell receptor beta chains from the same sample are listed, as sequenced in a study of response to subunit inactivated influenza vaccine. Each CDR3 protein gets one entry after TCRdb re-called the RT-PCR reads with MiXCR. Found here are about 780,000 distinct CDR3 sequences, around 18% of them singletons; the top ten hold approximately 10%. This specimen was PBMCs from blood, taken around 5 days after vaccination. These receptors originate from a man aged 50-59 years who received an inactivated influenza vaccine.

There are a few counts of this clonotype. This chain uses TRBV5-1 with TRBJ1-5; D is perhaps TRBD1 (5 bases). Germline V gene lookup returns CDR1 SGHRS and CDR2 YFSETQ. The CDR3 spans 15 residues. The V end lost 0 bases, the J end lost 5 bases, and 12 bases lay between the germline ends. This CDR3 is CASSLEGSGHQPQHF. CDR3 in DNA: TGCGCCAGCAGCTTGGAAGGGTCAGGGCATCAGCCCCAGCATTTT.

This clonotype was counted between two and nine times. The DNA of the CDR3 is TGTGCCAGCAGAGGACAGGATAATTCACCCCTCCACTTT. Amino acid sequence: CASRGQDNSPLHF. The rearrangement joins TRBV12-3 or TRBV12-4 to TRBJ1-6; 7 nucleotides agree with TRBD1. The V and J ends lost 6 bases and 5 bases, in that order; junction bases with no gene match: 1. The CDR3 spans 13 residues.

In its sample, this clonotype was seen a few times. The CDR3 DNA reads as TGCGCCAGCAGCTTTACCACCCAGGGCCGGGACCAGTACTTC. It encodes CASSFTTQGRDQYF. The V call is TRBV5-1, the J call TRBJ2-5; D is perhaps TRBD1 or TRBD2 (5 bases each). The ends were cut back, 2 bases at V and 10 bases at J, with 18 bases in the middle. The CDR3 contains 14 residues. Germline assignment: CDR1 SGHRS and CDR2 YFSETQ.

This clonotype was observed a handful of times. The rearrangement joins TRBV4-2 to TRBJ2-2, with D possibly TRBD1 on 5 matching bases. This CDR3 contains 16 residues. Trimming stripped 0 bases from V and 2 bases from J, with 10 bases between. CDR1 and CDR2 (germline): LGHNA, YNFKEQ. The CDR3 nucleotides are TGTGCCAGCAGCCAAGATCAAGGGGTTAACACCGGGGAGCTGTTTTTT. Protein product: CASSQDQGVNTGELFF.

This clonotype was seen just once. V and J are TRBV9 and TRBJ2-2; 9 positions match TRBD1. This CDR3 has 15 residues. CDR1 is SGDLS and CDR2 is YYNGEE in the germline V gene. V trimming: 2 bases; J trimming: 4 bases; junction bases outside the gene matches: 3. In DNA, the CDR3 is TGTGCCAGCAGCGTGAACAGGGGGCTCACCGGGGAGCTGTTTTTT. Translating it yields CASSVNRGLTGELFF.

The chain joins TRBV2 to TRBJ2-1, with D hard to call. Trimming left V 7 bases short and J 9 bases short, with 7 bases between. Germline CDR1 and CDR2: SNHLY and FYNNEI. The CDR3 runs to 10 residues. CDR3 protein: CASKESEQFF. The CDR3 nucleotides are TGTGCCAGCAAGGAAAGTGAGCAGTTCTTC.

The V and J genes are TRBV5-6 and TRBJ2-7; TRBD2 might be the D (6 bases). The V end lost 0 bases, the J end lost 5 bases, and 12 bases lay between the germline ends. Germline values: CDR1 SGHDT, CDR2 YYEEEE. The CDR3 loop spans 14 amino acids. The DNA for the CDR3 is TGTGCCAGCAGCTTGGTGGGGGGAGGCAACGAGCAGTACTTC. Its protein product is CASSLVGGGNEQYF.

V usage is TRBV28 and J usage is TRBJ2-5, with D tentatively TRBD1 or TRBD2 (6 bases each). Germline V gene data show CDR1 as MDHEN and CDR2 as SYDVKM. The V gene lost 6 bases and the J gene lost 6 bases, with 11 bases spanning the gap. The CDR3 length is 12 residues. DNA of the CDR3: TGTGCCAGCAGCCAGGGGAGGAAGACCCAGTACTTC. Translating gives CASSQGRKTQYF. Full variable domain (missing parts from reference TRBV28 and TRBJ2-5): DVKVTQSSRYLVKRTGEKVFLECVQDMDHENMFWYRQDPGLGLRLIYFSYDVKMKEKGDIPEGYSVSREKKERFSLILESASTNQTSMYLCASSQGRKTQYFGPGTRLLVL.

The CDR3 protein is CASSPPGVGELFF. In DNA, the CDR3 is TGTGCCAGCAGTCCTCCAGGGGTAGGGGAGCTGTTTTTT. The chain carries TRBV12-3 or TRBV12-4 and TRBJ2-2; D perhaps matches TRBD1 (6 bases). The V and J ends lost 5 bases and 8 bases respectively, with 12 bases between them. This CDR3 has 13 residues.

The chain couples TRBV24-1 to TRBJ1-1; D gene uncertain. This CDR3 has 13 residues. V lost 10 bases and J lost 4, with 15 bases in between. The germline CDR1 and CDR2 sequences are KGHDR and SFDVKD. CDR3 nucleotides: TGTGCCACTCAATATGCAGGCGGCACTGAAGCTTTCTTT. Translation: CATQYAGGTEAFF.

There are many counts of this clonotype. This chain uses TRBV11-2 with TRBJ2-5; D not certain. This CDR3 comprises 13 residues. The germline V gene encodes CDR1 SGHAT and CDR2 FQNNGV. V lost 1 base, J lost 5 bases, and 8 bases lay in between. The CDR3, as DNA: TGTGCCAGCAGCTTAGGGCAGTACGAGACCCAGTACTTC. It encodes CASSLGQYETQYF.

This rearrangement joins TRBV5-4 to TRBJ2-7, with 8 nucleotides matching TRBD1. The J segment lost 2 bases and the V segment lost 6 bases, leaving 7 bases of the junction unmatched. CDR3 length equals 14 residues. CDR1 and CDR2 (germline): SGHNT, YYREEE (reference sequence). CDR3 region: CASIRTGRTYEQYF. The CDR3 nucleotides read TGTGCCAGCATAAGGACAGGGAGGACCTACGAGCAGTACTTC. The full variable domain, its missing parts supplied by reference TRBV5-4 and TRBJ2-7, is ETGVTQSPTHLIKTRGQQVTLRCSSQSGHNTVSWYQQALGQGPQFIFQYYREEENGRGNFPPRFSGLQFPNYSSELNVNALELDDSALYLCASIRTGRTYEQYFGPGTRLTVT.

This clonotype turned up a few times. V usage is TRBV6-5 and J usage is TRBJ2-3; 10 bases align to TRBD2. J was trimmed by 1 base and V by 2 bases; bases with no gene match: 6. This CDR3 is 17 amino acids long. CDR1 MNHEY and CDR2 SVGAGI come from the germline V gene. CDR3 in DNA: TGTGCCAGCAGTTACCGCGGGACTAGCGAACGCACAGATACGCAGTATTTT. Translation gives CASSYRGTSERTDTQYF.

In its sample, this clonotype was seen a few times. In DNA form, the CDR3 reads TGTGCCAGCAGCCGAGAGCAGAGCTCCTACGAGCAGTACTTC. This encodes CASSREQSSYEQYF. The chain joins TRBV6-1 to TRBJ2-7; D is unclear. V was shortened by 6 bases and J by 0 bases, with 12 bases between the two germline ends. CDR1 MNHNS and CDR2 SASEGT come from the germline V gene. CDR3 size: 14 residues.

This clonotype was observed many times. The chain joins TRBV29-1 to TRBJ2-2; either TRBD1 or TRBD2 may fit D (5 bases each). V lost 5 bases to trimming and J lost 1 base, with 11 bases between them. This CDR3 region has 14 residues. Germline V gene data show CDR1 as SQVTM and CDR2 as ANQGSEA. CDR3 residues: CSVRGPRNTGELFF. The CDR3 bases are TGCAGCGTTCGGGGCCCACGGAACACCGGGGAGCTGTTTTTT.

This chain uses TRBV4-3 with TRBJ1-4; D not resolved. Germline CDR1 and CDR2: LGHNA and YSLEER. Between the trimmed V and J ends, which lost 0 bases and 8 bases, there was a span of 13 bases. The CDR3 runs to 15 residues. The CDR3 loop is CASSQDTPGVEKLFF. CDR3 coding DNA: TGCGCCAGCAGCCAAGATACCCCTGGAGTCGAAAAACTGTTTTTT.

Only a few counts were recorded for this clonotype. The V and J genes are TRBV20-1 and TRBJ2-4, with D perhaps TRBD2 (5 bases). This CDR3 region has 14 residues. With 4 bases removed from V and 7 bases from J, the gap between germline ends came to 17 bases. Germline V gene lookup returns CDR1 DFQATT and CDR2 SNEGSKA (reference sequence). As DNA, the CDR3 is TGCAGTGCTACTCAGAGAGGGAGTGTGAACATTCAGTACTTC. Translated, it gives CSATQRGSVNIQYF.

The J gene is TRBJ1-1, the V gene TRBV5-1; D is perhaps TRBD1 (5 bases). Trimming took 4 bases from V and 1 from J, leaving 14 bases between them. The CDR3 is 15 amino acids. The germline V gene encodes CDR1 SGHRS and CDR2 YFSETQ. The CDR3 reads CASSTQGHPNTEAFF. The DNA of the CDR3 is TGCGCCAGCAGCACCCAAGGACACCCGAACACTGAAGCTTTCTTT. The whole variable domain, remainder taken from reference TRBV5-1 and TRBJ1-1, is KAGVTQTPRYLIKTRGQQVTLSCSPISGHRSVSWYQQTPGQGLQFLFEYFSETQRNKGNFPGRFSGRQFSNSRSEMNVSTLELGDSALYLCASSTQGHPNTEAFFGQGTRLTVV.

This clonotype was seen only a few times. The chain is built from TRBV20-1 and TRBJ1-6; 7 bases line up with TRBD1. Germline V gives CDR1 DFQATT, CDR2 SNEGSKA (reference sequence). The CDR3 sequence is 13 residues long. Trimming took 3 bases from V and 10 from J; bases not matched to a gene: 6. The CDR3 spells CSARVTGESPLHF. As DNA, the CDR3 is TGCAGTGCTAGGGTTACAGGGGAATCACCCCTCCACTTT.

This clonotype was observed a few times. The chain has TRBV11-2 and TRBJ1-4, with 7 bases lining up with TRBD1. The trim removed 2 bases at V and 3 bases at J, leaving 3 bases unmatched. The germline V gene has CDR1 SGHAT and CDR2 FQNNGV. The CDR3 loop spans 15 amino acids. The CDR3 nucleotides are TGTGCCAGCAGCTTAAGGGACAGTTCTAATGAAAAACTGTTTTTT. Translating it yields CASSLRDSSNEKLFF.

The chain carries TRBV3-1 and TRBJ2-6, with 7 nucleotides matching TRBD1. V lost 3 bases to trimming and J lost 1 base; unmatched junction nucleotides: 3. The CDR3 sequence is 16 residues long. Germline V gene sequence: CDR1 LGHDT, CDR2 YNNKEL (reference sequence). CDR3 coding DNA: TGTGCCAGCAGCCAGGGACAGCTATCTGGGGCCAACGTCCTGACTTTC. Translation gives CASSQGQLSGANVLTF.

This clonotype was observed many times. The CDR3 DNA reads as TGTGCCAGCAGTCCGGGGACTAGCGGGGGTCCCTACAATGAGCAGTTCTTC. This encodes CASSPGTSGGPYNEQFF. The chain couples TRBV12-3 or TRBV12-4 to TRBJ2-1, with 14 bases identical to TRBD2. The trim removed 5 bases at V and 2 bases at J, leaving 5 bases unmatched. The CDR3 is made up of 17 amino acids.

This clonotype came up a few times. The chain employs TRBV6-2 or TRBV6-3 and TRBJ2-5; either TRBD1 or TRBD2 may fit D (5 bases each). Between the trimmed V and J ends, which lost 6 bases and 5 bases, there was a span of 13 bases. This CDR3 is 13 amino acids long. Germline CDR1 and CDR2: MNHEY and SVGEGT. The CDR3 protein is CASRFHGAETQYF. The CDR3 nucleotides read TGTGCCAGCAGGTTCCACGGGGCCGAGACCCAGTACTTC.